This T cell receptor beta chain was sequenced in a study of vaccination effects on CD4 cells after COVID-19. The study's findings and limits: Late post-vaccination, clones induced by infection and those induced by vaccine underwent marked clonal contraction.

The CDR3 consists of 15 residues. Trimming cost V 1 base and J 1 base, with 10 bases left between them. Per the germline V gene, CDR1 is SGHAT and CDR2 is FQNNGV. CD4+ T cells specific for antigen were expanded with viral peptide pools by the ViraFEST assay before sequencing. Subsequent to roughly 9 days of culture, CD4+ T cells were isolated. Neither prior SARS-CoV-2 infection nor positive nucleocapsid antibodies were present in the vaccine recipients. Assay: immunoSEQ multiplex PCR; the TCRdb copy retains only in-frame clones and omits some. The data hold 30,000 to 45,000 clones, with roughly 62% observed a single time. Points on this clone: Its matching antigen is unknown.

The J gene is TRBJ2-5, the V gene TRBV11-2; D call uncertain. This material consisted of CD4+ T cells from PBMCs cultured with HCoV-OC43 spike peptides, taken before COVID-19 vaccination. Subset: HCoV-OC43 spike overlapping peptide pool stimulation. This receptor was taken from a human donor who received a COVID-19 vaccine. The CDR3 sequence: CASSLGGTTQETQYF. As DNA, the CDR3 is TGTGCCAGCAGCTTAGGTGGAACGACCCAAGAGACCCAGTACTTC. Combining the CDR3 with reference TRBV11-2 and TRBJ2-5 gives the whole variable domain EAGVAQSPRYKIIEKRQSVAFWCNPISGHATLYWYQQILGQGPKLLIQFQNNGVVDDSQLPKDRFSAERLKGVDSTLKIQPAKLEDSAVYLCASSLGGTTQETQYFGPGTRLLVL.